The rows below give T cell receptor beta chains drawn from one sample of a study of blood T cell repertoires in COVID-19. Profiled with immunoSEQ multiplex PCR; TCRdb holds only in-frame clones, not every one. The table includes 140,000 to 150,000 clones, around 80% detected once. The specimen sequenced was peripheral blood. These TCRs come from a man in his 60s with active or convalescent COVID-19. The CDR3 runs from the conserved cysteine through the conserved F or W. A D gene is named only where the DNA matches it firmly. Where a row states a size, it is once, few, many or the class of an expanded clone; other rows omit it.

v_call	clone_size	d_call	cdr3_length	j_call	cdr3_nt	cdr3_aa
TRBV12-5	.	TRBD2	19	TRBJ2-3	TGTGCTAGTGGTTCGCCGGGACTAGCGGGGCTAATTAGCACAGATACGCAGTATTTT	CASGSPGLAGLISTDTQYF
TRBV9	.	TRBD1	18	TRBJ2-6	TGTGCCAGCAGCGTAGCCCCGACAGGGGGGTCTGGGGCCAACGTCCTGACTTTC	CASSVAPTGGSGANVLTF
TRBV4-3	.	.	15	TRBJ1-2	TGCGCCAGCAGCCTTTGGAGGGACGGCCCTGGTGGCTACACCTTC	CASSLWRDGPGGYTF
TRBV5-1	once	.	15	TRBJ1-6	TGCGCCAGCAGCTCGAGGCCAGGGATAAATTCACCCCTCCACTTT	CASSSRPGINSPLHF
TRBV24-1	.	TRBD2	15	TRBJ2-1	TGTGCCACCAGTGACATGGGACTAGCGGGGGGTTTTCAGTTCTTC	CATSDMGLAGGFQFF
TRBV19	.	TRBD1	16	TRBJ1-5	TGTGCCAGTACCACCCTTCGGCGTGGGACAGATCAGCCCCAGCATTTT	CASTTLRRGTDQPQHF
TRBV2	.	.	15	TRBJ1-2	TGTGCCAGCAGTGAAGCTGGGGGGACTAACTATGGCTACACCTTC	CASSEAGGTNYGYTF
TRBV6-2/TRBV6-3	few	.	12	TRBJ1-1	TGTGCCAGCAGTTATATCGGCACTGAAGCTTTCTTT	CASSYIGTEAFF
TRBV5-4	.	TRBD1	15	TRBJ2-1	TGTGCCAGCAGTCGGACAGGGAGCTCCTACAATGAGCAGTTCTTC	CASSRTGSSYNEQFF
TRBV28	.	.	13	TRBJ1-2	TGTGCCAGCATCGGACAGATCATCTATGGCTACACCTTC	CASIGQIIYGYTF
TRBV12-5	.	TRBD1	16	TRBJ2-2	TGTGCTAGTGGTTTGCACCGGGACAGTGTAACCGGGGAGCTGTTTTTT	CASGLHRDSVTGELFF
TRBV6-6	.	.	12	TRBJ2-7	TGTGCCAGCAGTTTTCTAAACTACGAGCAGTACTTC	CASSFLNYEQYF
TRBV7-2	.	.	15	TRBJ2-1	TGTGCCAGCAGCCCACAGGGCGGGGGCTACAATGAGCAGTTCTTC	CASSPQGGGYNEQFF
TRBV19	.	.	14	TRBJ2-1	TGTGCCAGTAGTATCTACAGTGAAAGCTACATGCAGTTCTTC	CASSIYSESYMQFF
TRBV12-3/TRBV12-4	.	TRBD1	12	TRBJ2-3	TGTGCCAGCAGTTTCAGGGACAGCCTACGGTATTTT	CASSFRDSLRYF
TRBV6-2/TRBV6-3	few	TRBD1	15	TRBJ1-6	TGTGCCAGCAGTTACACAGGGGGCGCGGAATCACCCCTCCACTTT	CASSYTGGAESPLHF
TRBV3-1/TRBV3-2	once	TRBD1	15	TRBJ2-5	TGTGCCAGCAGCCAACGACAGGGGGTCGAAGAGACCCAGTACTTC	CASSQRQGVEETQYF
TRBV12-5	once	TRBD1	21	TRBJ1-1	TGTGCTAGTGGTTTGACGCGACAGGGGGGGTCTGGGATACGCTTGAACACTGAAGCTTTCTTT	CASGLTRQGGSGIRLNTEAFF
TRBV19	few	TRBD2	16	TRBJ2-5	TGTGCCAGTAGTATCTTAGCGGGAGGGCCTTTAGAGACCCAGTACTTC	CASSILAGGPLETQYF
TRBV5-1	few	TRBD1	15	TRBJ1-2	TGCGCCAGCTCCGTGGAAGGACAGGGCGGCTATGGCTACACCTTC	CASSVEGQGGYGYTF
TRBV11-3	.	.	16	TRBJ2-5	TGTGCCAGCAGCTTTCAACAGGGTCGAGGCCAAGAGACCCAGTACTTC	CASSFQQGRGQETQYF
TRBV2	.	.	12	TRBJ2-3	TGTGCCAGCAGAACCGAGGCAGATACGCAGTATTTT	CASRTEADTQYF
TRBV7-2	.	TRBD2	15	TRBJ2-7	TGTGCCAGCAGCCCGGGACTAGCTAACTCCTACGAGCAGTACTTC	CASSPGLANSYEQYF
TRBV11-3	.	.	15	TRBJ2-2	TGTGCCAGCAGCTTAGTTCTTGGGGGGACCGGGGAGCTGTTTTTT	CASSLVLGGTGELFF
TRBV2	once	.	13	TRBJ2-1	TGTGCCAGCAGGACCAGGGGAATTGGTGAGCAGTTCTTC	CASRTRGIGEQFF
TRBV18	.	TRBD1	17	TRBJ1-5	TGTGCCAGCTCGCGCGACAGGGGCGACTATAGCAATCAGCCCCAGCATTTT	CASSRDRGDYSNQPQHF
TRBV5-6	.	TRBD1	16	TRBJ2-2	TGTGCCAGCAGCCATTTCATATTACAGGGGAACGGGGAGCTGTTTTTT	CASSHFILQGNGELFF
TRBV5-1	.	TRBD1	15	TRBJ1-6	TGCGCCAGCAGCTTGGGGACAGGGTTTAGCTCACCCCTCCACTTT	CASSLGTGFSSPLHF
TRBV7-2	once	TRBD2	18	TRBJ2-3	TGTGCCAGCAGCTTAAATAGAGGGGCTAGCGGGGAAATAGATACGCAGTATTTT	CASSLNRGASGEIDTQYF
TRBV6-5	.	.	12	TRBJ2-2	TGTGCCAGCCGGGAGTACACCGGGGAGCTGTTTTTT	CASREYTGELFF
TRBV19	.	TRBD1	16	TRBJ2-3	TGTGCCAGTAGTATGGGGGGACAGGGGGTAACAGATACGCAGTATTTT	CASSMGGQGVTDTQYF